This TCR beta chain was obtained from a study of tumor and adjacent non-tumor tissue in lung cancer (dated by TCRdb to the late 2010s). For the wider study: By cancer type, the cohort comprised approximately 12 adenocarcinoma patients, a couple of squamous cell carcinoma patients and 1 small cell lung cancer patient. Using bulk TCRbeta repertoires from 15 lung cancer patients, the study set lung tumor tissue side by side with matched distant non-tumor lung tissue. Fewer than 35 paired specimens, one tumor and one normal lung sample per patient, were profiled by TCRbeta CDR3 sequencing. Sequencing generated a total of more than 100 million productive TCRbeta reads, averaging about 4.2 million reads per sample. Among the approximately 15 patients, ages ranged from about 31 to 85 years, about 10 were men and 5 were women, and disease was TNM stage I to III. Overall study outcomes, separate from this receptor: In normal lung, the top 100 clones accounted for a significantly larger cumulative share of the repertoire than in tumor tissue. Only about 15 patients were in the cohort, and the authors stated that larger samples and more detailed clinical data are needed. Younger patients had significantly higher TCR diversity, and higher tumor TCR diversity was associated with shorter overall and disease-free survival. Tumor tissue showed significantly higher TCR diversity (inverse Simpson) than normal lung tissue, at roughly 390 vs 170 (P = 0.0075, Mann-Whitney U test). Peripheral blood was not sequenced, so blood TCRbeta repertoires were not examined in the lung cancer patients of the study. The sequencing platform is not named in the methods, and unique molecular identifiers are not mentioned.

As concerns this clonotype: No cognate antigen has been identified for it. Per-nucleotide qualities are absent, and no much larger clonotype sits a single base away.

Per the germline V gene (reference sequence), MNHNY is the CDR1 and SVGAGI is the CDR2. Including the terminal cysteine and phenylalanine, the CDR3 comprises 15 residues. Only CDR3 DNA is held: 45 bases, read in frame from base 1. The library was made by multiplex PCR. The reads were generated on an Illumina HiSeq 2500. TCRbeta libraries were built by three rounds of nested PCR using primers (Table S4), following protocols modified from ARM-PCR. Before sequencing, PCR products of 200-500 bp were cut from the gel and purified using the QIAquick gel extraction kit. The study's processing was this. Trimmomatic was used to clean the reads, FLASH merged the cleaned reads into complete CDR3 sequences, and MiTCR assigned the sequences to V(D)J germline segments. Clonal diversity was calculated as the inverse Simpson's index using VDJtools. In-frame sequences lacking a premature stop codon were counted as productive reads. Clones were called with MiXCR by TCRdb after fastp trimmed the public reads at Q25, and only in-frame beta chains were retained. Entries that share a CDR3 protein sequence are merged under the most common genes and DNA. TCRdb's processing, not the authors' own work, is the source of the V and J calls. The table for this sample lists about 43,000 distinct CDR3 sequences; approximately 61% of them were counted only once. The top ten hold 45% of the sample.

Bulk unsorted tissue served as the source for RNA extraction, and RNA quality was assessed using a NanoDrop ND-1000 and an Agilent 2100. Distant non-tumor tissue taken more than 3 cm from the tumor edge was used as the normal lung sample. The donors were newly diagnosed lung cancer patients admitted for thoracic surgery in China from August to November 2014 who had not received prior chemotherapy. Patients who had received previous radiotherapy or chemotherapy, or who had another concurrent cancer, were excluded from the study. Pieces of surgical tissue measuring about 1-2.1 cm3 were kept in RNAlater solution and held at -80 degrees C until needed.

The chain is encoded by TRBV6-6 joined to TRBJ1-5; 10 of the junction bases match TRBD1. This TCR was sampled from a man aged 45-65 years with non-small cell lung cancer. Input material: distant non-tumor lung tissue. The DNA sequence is TGTGACAGTACTTCAGGGACAGGGGTCAATCAGCCCCAGCATTTT. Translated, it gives CDSTSGTGVNQPQHF.